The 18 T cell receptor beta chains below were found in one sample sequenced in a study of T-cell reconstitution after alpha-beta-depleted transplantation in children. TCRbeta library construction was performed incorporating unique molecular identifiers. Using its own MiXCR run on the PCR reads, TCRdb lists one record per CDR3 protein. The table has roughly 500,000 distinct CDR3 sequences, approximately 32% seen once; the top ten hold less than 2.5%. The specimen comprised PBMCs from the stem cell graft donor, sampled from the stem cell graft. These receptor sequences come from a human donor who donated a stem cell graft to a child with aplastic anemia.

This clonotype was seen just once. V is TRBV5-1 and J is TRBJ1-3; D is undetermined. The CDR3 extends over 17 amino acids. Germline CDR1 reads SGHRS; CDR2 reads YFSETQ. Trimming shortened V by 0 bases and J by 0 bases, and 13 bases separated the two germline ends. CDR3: CASSLEASSYSGNTIYF. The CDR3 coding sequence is TGCGCCAGCAGCTTGGAGGCCAGCTCCTACTCTGGAAACACCATATATTTT.

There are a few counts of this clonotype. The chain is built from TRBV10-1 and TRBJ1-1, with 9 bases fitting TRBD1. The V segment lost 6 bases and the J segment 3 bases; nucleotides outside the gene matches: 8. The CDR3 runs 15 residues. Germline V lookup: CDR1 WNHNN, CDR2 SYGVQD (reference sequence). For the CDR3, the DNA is TGCGCCAGCAGCGGGACAGGGATTGGTCACACTGAAGCTTTCTTT. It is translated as CASSGTGIGHTEAFF.

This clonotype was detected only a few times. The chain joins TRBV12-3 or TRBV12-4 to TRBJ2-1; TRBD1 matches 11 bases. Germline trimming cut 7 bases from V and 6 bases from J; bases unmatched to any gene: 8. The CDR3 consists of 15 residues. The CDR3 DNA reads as TGTGCCAGCACCCTGGGACAGGGGGTATTCAATGAGCAGTTCTTC. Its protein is CASTLGQGVFNEQFF.

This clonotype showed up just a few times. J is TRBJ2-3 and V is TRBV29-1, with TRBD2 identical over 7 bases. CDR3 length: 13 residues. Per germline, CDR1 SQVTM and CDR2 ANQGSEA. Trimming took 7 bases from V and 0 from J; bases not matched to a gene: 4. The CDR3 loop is CSAGGASTDTQYF. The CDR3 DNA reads TGCAGCGCGGGGGGAGCTAGCACAGATACGCAGTATTTT.

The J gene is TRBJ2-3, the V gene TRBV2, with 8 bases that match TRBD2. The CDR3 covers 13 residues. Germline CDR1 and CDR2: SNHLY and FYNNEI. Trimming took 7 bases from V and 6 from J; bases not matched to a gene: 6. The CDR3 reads CASKGREDDTQYF. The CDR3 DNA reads TGTGCCAGCAAAGGGCGGGAGGATGATACGCAGTATTTT.

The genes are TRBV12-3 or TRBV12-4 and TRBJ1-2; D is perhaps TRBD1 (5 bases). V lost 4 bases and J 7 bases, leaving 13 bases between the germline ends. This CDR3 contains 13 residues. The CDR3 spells CASSYRPLGGYTF. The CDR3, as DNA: TGTGCCAGCAGTTACAGGCCCCTCGGTGGCTACACCTTC.

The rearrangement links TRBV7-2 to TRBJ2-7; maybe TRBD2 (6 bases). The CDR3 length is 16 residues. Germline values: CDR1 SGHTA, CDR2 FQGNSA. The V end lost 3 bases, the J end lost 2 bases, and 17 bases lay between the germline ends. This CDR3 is CASSFGFGGNTYEQYF. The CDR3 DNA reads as TGTGCCAGCAGCTTTGGGTTCGGCGGGAATACCTACGAGCAGTACTTC.

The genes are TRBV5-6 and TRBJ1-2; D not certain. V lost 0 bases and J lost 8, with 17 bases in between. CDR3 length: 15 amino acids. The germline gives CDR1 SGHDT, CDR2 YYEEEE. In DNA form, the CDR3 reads TGTGCCAGCAGCTTGGAGTTTACCGGGCCTAGCGGCTACACCTTC. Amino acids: CASSLEFTGPSGYTF. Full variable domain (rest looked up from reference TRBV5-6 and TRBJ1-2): DAGVTQSPTHLIKTRGQQVTLRCSPKSGHDTVSWYQQALGQGPQFIFQYYEEEERQRGNFPDRFSGHQFPNYSSELNVNALLLGDSALYLCASSLEFTGPSGYTFGSGTRLTVV.

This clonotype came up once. The CDR3 region has the DNA TGCAGCGTTGAAGTGCGGGGTAGCACAGATACGCAGTATTTT. Encoded protein: CSVEVRGSTDTQYF. This rearrangement joins TRBV29-1 to TRBJ2-3, with TRBD2 as a possible D gene (6 bases). This CDR3 is built from 14 residues. V dropped 1 base and J dropped 0 bases, with 8 bases sitting between them. CDR1 is SQVTM and CDR2 is ANQGSEA in the germline V gene.

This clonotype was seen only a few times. Here the CDR3 DNA reads TGCAGTGCTAGGCTAGCGGGAGGGAATACGCAGTATTTT. Translating it yields CSARLAGGNTQYF. The genes are TRBV20-1 and TRBJ2-3; 12 bases align to TRBD2. Germline CDR1 and CDR2: DFQATT and SNEGSKA (reference sequence). With 3 bases clipped from V and 7 bases from J, the junction kept 2 bases outside the gene matches. CDR3 length: 13 amino acids.

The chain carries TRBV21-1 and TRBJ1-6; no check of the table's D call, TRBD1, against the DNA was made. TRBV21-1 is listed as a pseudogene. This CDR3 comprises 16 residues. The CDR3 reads CASSRIRESDNSPLHF. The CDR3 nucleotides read TGTGCCAGCAGCCGGATCCGGGAGTCGGATAATTCACCCCTCCACTTT.

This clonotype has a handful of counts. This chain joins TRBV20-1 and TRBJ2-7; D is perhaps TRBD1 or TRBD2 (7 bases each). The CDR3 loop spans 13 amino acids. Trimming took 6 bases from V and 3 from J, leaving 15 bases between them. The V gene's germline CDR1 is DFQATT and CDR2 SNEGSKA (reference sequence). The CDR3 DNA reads TGCAGTGCCCCAGGGGGGGGGCACTACGAGCAGTACTTC. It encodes CSAPGGGHYEQYF.

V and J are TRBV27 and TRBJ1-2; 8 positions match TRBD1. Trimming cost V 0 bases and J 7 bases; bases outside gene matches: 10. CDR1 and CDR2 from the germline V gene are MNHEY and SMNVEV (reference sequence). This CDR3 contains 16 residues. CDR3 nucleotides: TGTGCCAGCAGTTTATCGCGGGCAGGGGGCGTACGTGGCTACACCTTC. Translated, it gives CASSLSRAGGVRGYTF.

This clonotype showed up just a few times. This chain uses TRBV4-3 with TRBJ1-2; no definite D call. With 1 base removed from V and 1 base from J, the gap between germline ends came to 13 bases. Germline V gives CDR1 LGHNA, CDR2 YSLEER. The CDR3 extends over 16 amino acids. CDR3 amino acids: CASSQGTGRHNYGYTF. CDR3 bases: TGCGCCAGCAGCCAAGGTACTGGACGGCATAACTATGGCTACACCTTC.

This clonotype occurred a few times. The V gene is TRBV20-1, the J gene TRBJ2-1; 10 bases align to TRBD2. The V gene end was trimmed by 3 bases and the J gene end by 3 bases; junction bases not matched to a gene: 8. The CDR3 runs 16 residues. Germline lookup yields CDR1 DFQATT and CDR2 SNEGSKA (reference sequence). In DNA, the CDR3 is TGCAGTGCTAGGTCCTCTAGCGGGAGTAACTACAATGAGCAGTTCTTC. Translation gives CSARSSSGSNYNEQFF.

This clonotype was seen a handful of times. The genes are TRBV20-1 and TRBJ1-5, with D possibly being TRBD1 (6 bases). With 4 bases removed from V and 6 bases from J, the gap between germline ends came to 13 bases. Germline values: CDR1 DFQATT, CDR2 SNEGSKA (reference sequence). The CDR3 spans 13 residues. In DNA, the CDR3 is TGCAGTGCTATCGTGGGGGGCGGTCAGCCCCAGCATTTT. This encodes CSAIVGGGQPQHF.

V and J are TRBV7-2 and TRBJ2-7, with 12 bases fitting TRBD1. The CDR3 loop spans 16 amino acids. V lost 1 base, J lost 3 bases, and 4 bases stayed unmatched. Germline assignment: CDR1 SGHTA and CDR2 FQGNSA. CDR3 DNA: TGTGCCAGCAGCTTAGGGGGACAGGGGGCTAACTACGAGCAGTACTTC. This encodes CASSLGGQGANYEQYF.

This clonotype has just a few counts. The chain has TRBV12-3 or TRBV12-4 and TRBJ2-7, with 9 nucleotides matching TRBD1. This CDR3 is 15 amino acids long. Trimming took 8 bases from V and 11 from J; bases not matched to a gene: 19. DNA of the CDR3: TGTGCCAGCTCCGAACTACTGACACAGGGGGCCTCTAAGTACTTC. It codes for CASSELLTQGASKYF.